The 29 T cell receptor beta chains reported below all come from one sample, sequenced in a study of cytomegalovirus exposure and HLA in healthy donors (dated by TCRdb to about 2017). Receptor amplification or capture employed the immunoSEQ multiplex PCR assay. For the multiplex PCR, a mixture combining 60 forward primers for TCR Vbeta segments and 13 reverse primers for TCR Jbeta segments was used. TCRdb provides this immuneACCESS table in a form limited to in-frame rearrangements. Some clones are lacking; in checked studies, under half of them reflect an unresolved V gene, and why the rest are absent is not known. Across this sample there are roughly 130,000 clones, with over 65% seen only once. The ten largest clones represent under 9.5% of the sample. Sequenced material: PBMCs. These receptors came from a woman aged 40 to 50 in good health and CMV-seropositive.

This chain joins TRBV11-3 and TRBJ2-3; D possibly corresponds to TRBD2 (5 bases). Germline V CDR1 and CDR2: SGHNT, YENEEA. The CDR3 consists of 14 residues. V was pared by 5 bases and J by 1 base, with 10 bases between. The CDR3 here is CASSHMRGTDTQYF. Written as DNA, the CDR3 is TGTGCCAGCAGCCACATGAGGGGCACAGATACGCAGTATTTT.

This clone was detected a few times. V gene TRBV29-1 combines with J gene TRBJ1-3; weak D call: TRBD1 (5 bases). The CDR3 consists of 12 residues. V lost 6 bases, J lost 8 bases, and 14 bases lay in between. From germline, CDR1 is SQVTM and CDR2 ANQGSEA. The CDR3 nucleotides read TGCAGCGTAAAAGGGGAAGGAGACACCATATATTTT. It codes for CSVKGEGDTIYF.

V gene TRBV19 combines with J gene TRBJ1-2; 7 bases are a match to TRBD1. Germline V lookup: CDR1 LNHDA, CDR2 SQIVND (reference sequence). The J segment lost 7 bases and the V segment lost 1 base, leaving 6 bases of the junction unmatched. The CDR3 loop spans 14 amino acids. This CDR3 is CASSIGDRDPGYTF. CDR3 coding DNA: TGTGCCAGTAGTATAGGAGACAGGGATCCTGGCTACACCTTC.

The chain uses TRBV7-9 and TRBJ1-2, with D tentatively TRBD1 (6 bases). The CDR3 consists of 14 residues. Germline assignment: CDR1 SEHNR and CDR2 FQNEAQ (reference sequence). V was pared by 4 bases and J by 0 bases, with 9 bases between. The DNA for the CDR3 is TGTGCCAGCAGCTCGACAGGAGCTAACTATGGCTACACCTTC. Translation gives CASSSTGANYGYTF. The full variable domain, in which reference TRBV7-9 and TRBJ1-2 provide the parts outside the CDR3, is DTGVSQNPRHKITKRGQNVTFRCDPISEHNRLYWYRQTLGQGPEFLTYFQNEAQLEKSRLLSDRFSAERPKGSFSTLEIQRTEQGDSAMYLCASSSTGANYGYTFGSGTRLTVV.

This rearrangement joins TRBV5-8 to TRBJ2-3; 9 bases match TRBD1. Germline-derived CDR1 and CDR2 are SGHTS and YDEGEE. J was trimmed by 0 bases and V by 3 bases; bases with no gene match: 11. The CDR3 totals 18 residues. The CDR3 coding sequence is TGTGCCAGCAGCTCGTCACAGGGGGCAGGTGATAGCACAGATACGCAGTATTTT. This sequence encodes CASSSSQGAGDSTDTQYF.

This clone was detected only a few times. The J gene is TRBJ1-5, the V gene TRBV28, with no clear D. The CDR3 sequence is 13 residues long. Germline CDR1 MDHEN, CDR2 SYDVKM. Deletions cut 5 bases from V and 6 bases from J, with 11 bases between. The CDR3 sequence: CASSPRVSQPQHF. The DNA for the CDR3 is TGTGCCAGCAGTCCCCGGGTCAGTCAGCCCCAGCATTTT.

This chain connects TRBV19 to TRBJ2-1, with TRBD1 matching over 7 bases. CDR3 length: 14 residues. Trimming removed 8 bases from V and 3 bases from J; junction bases left unmatched: 7. Germline V CDR1 and CDR2: LNHDA, SQIVND (reference sequence). This CDR3 is CASSGQVNYNEQFF. The CDR3 nucleotides read TGTGCCAGTTCTGGACAGGTCAACTACAATGAGCAGTTCTTC.

The chain uses TRBV11-3 and TRBJ2-7; 7 bases line up with TRBD1. V was clipped by 1 base and J by 4 bases; unmatched bases: 4. The CDR3 has 14 residues. The germline V gene encodes CDR1 SGHNT and CDR2 YENEEA. DNA for the CDR3: TGTGCCAGCAGCTTAGGGGGGACAGTTTACGAGCAGTACTTC. It codes for CASSLGGTVYEQYF.

By sample share, this clone is medium-sized (0.01 to 0.1%). The chain links TRBV5-1 to TRBJ1-4; TRBD1 matches 8 bases. Germline loops: CDR1 SGHRS, CDR2 YFSETQ. The CDR3 length is 14 residues. V gave up 3 bases and J gave up 6 bases; unmatched junction bases: 4. Written as DNA, the CDR3 is TGCGCCAGCAGCTCTCAGGGGGCATATGAAAAACTGTTTTTT. Protein: CASSSQGAYEKLFF.

J is TRBJ2-3 and V is TRBV10-1; D is possibly TRBD1 (5 bases). This CDR3 region has 16 residues. Germline CDR1 and CDR2: WNHNN and SYGVQD (reference sequence). The V end was cut by 8 bases, the J end by 3 bases, with 21 bases between. The CDR3 loop reads CASPRVGALGTDTQYF. In DNA, the CDR3 is TGCGCCAGCCCACGAGTAGGGGCTTTGGGTACAGATACGCAGTATTTT.

The sample holds a few counts of this clone. The V call is TRBV11-2, the J call TRBJ2-7; D might be TRBD1 (6 bases). Germline-derived CDR1 and CDR2 are SGHAT and FQNNGV. The CDR3 is made up of 13 amino acids. The ends were cut back, 1 base at V and 4 bases at J, with 8 bases in the middle. CDR3 region: CASSLGTVYEQYF. CDR3 coding DNA: TGTGCCAGCAGCTTAGGGACAGTTTACGAGCAGTACTTC.

V usage is TRBV5-1 and J usage is TRBJ2-5; 8 nucleotides match TRBD1. The assigned J gene may be wrong: the sequence end matches TRBJ2-7 better. CDR1 is SGHRS and CDR2 is YFSETQ in the germline V gene. The length of the CDR3 is 13 residues. CDR3 sequence (DNA): TGCGCCAGCAGCTTGGAGGACAGGGCCGAGCAGTACTTC. The encoded protein is CASSLEDRAEQYF.

V usage is TRBV15 and J usage is TRBJ1-2; a weak D match, TRBD1 (6 bases). Germline V CDR1 and CDR2: LNHNV, YYDKDF (reference sequence). The CDR3 has 13 residues. Trimming stripped 3 bases from V and 7 bases from J, with 12 bases between. CDR3 amino acids: CATSSLRGSGYTF. In DNA, the CDR3 is TGTGCCACCAGCAGTCTGAGGGGGTCTGGCTACACCTTC.

The genes are TRBV29-1 and TRBJ2-5; 7 bases align to TRBD1. CDR1 is SQVTM and CDR2 is ANQGSEA in the germline V gene. The CDR3 spans 15 residues. Unmatched junction bases numbered 15, after V lost 6 bases and J lost 5 bases. The CDR3 here is CSVSDRSQGSETQYF. The CDR3 region has the DNA TGCAGCGTCTCGGACAGGTCACAAGGTTCGGAGACCCAGTACTTC.

The chain carries TRBV2 and TRBJ1-5, with 7 bases identical to TRBD1. Germline CDR1 is SNHLY and CDR2 is FYNNEI. V trimming: 3 bases; J trimming: 1 base; junction bases outside the gene matches: 12. The CDR3 loop spans 18 amino acids. CDR3 in amino acids: CASSESGRGARSNQPQHF. The CDR3 DNA follows: TGTGCCAGCAGTGAGAGTGGCAGGGGGGCGAGGAGCAATCAGCCCCAGCATTTT.

The V gene is TRBV2, the J gene TRBJ2-3; no firm D call. This CDR3 is built from 15 residues. Germline CDR1 SNHLY, CDR2 FYNNEI. Trimming took off 3 bases at V and 0 bases at J, with 10 bases between the two ends. The CDR3, as DNA: TGTGCCAGCAGTGAGGAGAATAGGAGCACAGATACGCAGTATTTT. Its protein is CASSEENRSTDTQYF. Filled out from reference TRBV2 and TRBJ2-3, the complete variable domain reads EPEVTQTPSHQVTQMGQEVILRCVPISNHLYFYWYRQILGQKVEFLVSFYNNEISEKSEIFDDQFSVERPDGSNFTLKIRSTKLEDSAMYFCASSEENRSTDTQYFGPGTRLTVL.

Here the CDR3 DNA reads TGCGCCAGCAGTGAGTCGCTACAGGGGCCCTATGGCTACACCTTC. It is translated as CASSESLQGPYGYTF. This chain links TRBV10-2 with TRBJ1-2; 7 bases fit TRBD1. This CDR3 has 15 amino acids. Germline V gene data show CDR1 as WSHSY and CDR2 as SAAADI. Trimming took 0 bases from V and 4 from J; bases not matched to a gene: 5.

The CDR3 loop is CASMVALNTEAFF. The CDR3 coding sequence is TGTGCCAGCATGGTGGCCTTGAACACTGAAGCTTTCTTT. The V call is TRBV27, the J call TRBJ1-1; D not resolved. V was cut by 7 bases and J by 0 bases, with 9 bases left in between. CDR1 and CDR2 (germline): MNHEY, SMNVEV (reference sequence). The CDR3 runs to 13 residues.

The chain recombines TRBV18 with TRBJ1-6; D might be TRBD1 (5 bases). The CDR3 covers 13 residues. V dropped 3 bases and J dropped 7 bases, with 7 bases sitting between them. From germline, CDR1 is KGHSH and CDR2 LQKENI. Here the CDR3 DNA reads TGTGCCAGCTCACCGGACATAAATTCACCCCTCCACTTT. Translating it yields CASSPDINSPLHF.

The V gene is TRBV4-2, the J gene TRBJ1-2; the match to TRBD1 covers 9 bases. The trim removed 2 bases at V and 4 bases at J, leaving 5 bases unmatched. The CDR3 contains 15 residues. Germline V lookup: CDR1 LGHNA, CDR2 YNFKEQ. The DNA for the CDR3 is TGTGCCAGCAGCCAATCGGAGGACAGGGGCTATGGCTACACCTTC. Its protein is CASSQSEDRGYGYTF.

To note about this clone: The junction does not match germline at one end; this may be a read error. This rearrangement joins TRBV7-9 to TRBJ1-4; D possibly corresponds to TRBD1 (5 bases). The CDR3 has 16 amino acids. Germline V gene lookup returns CDR1 SEHNR and CDR2 FQNEAQ (reference sequence). CDR3 sequence reads: CSSSLGEDRSNEKLFF. CDR3 nucleotides: TGTTCCAGCAGCTTAGGGGAGGATCGTAGTAATGAAAAACTGTTTTTT.

The chain has TRBV7-9 and TRBJ1-1; TRBD1 aligns across 7 bases. J gave up 1 base and V 10 bases, and 3 bases lay outside the gene matches. This CDR3 is built from 12 residues. Per the germline V gene, CDR1 is SEHNR and CDR2 is FQNEAQ (reference sequence). CDR3 in DNA: TGTGCCACCAGGACAGGGAACACTGAAGCTTTCTTT. Residues: CATRTGNTEAFF.

The chain joins TRBV28 to TRBJ1-6, with TRBD1 identical over 8 bases. CDR3 length equals 16 residues. V dropped 2 bases and J dropped 7; count of bases not matched to a gene: 7. Germline V lookup: CDR1 MDHEN, CDR2 SYDVKM. CDR3 protein: CASSLVTGGKNSPLHF. The CDR3 nucleotides are TGTGCCAGCAGTTTAGTAACAGGGGGAAAGAATTCACCCCTCCACTTT. Supplemented by reference TRBV28 and TRBJ1-6, the full variable domain reads DVKVTQSSRYLVKRTGEKVFLECVQDMDHENMFWYRQDPGLGLRLIYFSYDVKMKEKGDIPEGYSVSREKKERFSLILESASTNQTSMYLCASSLVTGGKNSPLHFGNGTRLTVT.

The V call is TRBV30, the J call TRBJ1-3; 7 nucleotides agree with TRBD1. CDR1 and CDR2 from the germline V gene are GTSNPN and SVGIG (reference sequence). J gave up 0 bases and V 7 bases, and 6 bases lay outside the gene matches. The CDR3 has 14 residues. DNA for the CDR3: TGTGCCTTAGGGGGCACAAGCTCTGGAAACACCATATATTTT. Amino acids: CALGGTSSGNTIYF.

V usage is TRBV6-9 and J usage is TRBJ1-5; TRBD1 matches at 7 bases. Germline V gene data show CDR1 as MNHGY and CDR2 as SVAAGI. V shed 4 bases and J 5 bases; nucleotides not matched to a gene: 11. This CDR3 spans 16 amino acids. In DNA form, the CDR3 reads TGTGCCAGCAGTTGTCAGACAGGGCCTGGGGATCAGCCCCAGCATTTT. As protein: CASSCQTGPGDQPQHF.

By frequency in the sample, this clone is medium-sized. The chain combines TRBV19 with TRBJ2-7; the D is unclear. This CDR3 has 15 residues. The V end lost 1 base, the J end lost 4 bases, and 14 bases lay between the germline ends. From germline, CDR1 is LNHDA and CDR2 SQIVND (reference sequence). The CDR3 nucleotides are TGTGCCAGTAGTATAGCCGATGAGGCAGAGTACGAGCAGTACTTC. This gives the protein CASSIADEAEYEQYF.

V is TRBV9 and J is TRBJ1-1; 10 positions agree with TRBD1. Germline trimming cut 3 bases from V and 11 bases from J; bases unmatched to any gene: 10. The germline gives CDR1 SGDLS, CDR2 YYNGEE. The CDR3 runs to 14 residues. The CDR3, as DNA: TGTGCCAGCAGCGCAATGACAGGGGGCGGGAGGGCTTTCTTT. Translation: CASSAMTGGGRAFF.

This clone appeared once. V gene TRBV19 combines with J gene TRBJ2-1; 10 nucleotides match TRBD2. CDR1 LNHDA and CDR2 SQIVND come from the germline V gene (reference sequence). Trimming cost V 3 bases and J 2 bases; bases outside gene matches: 4. The CDR3 totals 16 residues. The CDR3 reads CASSITLAGAYNEQFF. CDR3 coding DNA: TGTGCCAGTAGTATTACGCTAGCGGGGGCCTACAATGAGCAGTTCTTC. Combining the CDR3 with reference TRBV19 and TRBJ2-1 gives the whole variable domain DGGITQSPKYLFRKEGQNVTLSCEQNLNHDAMYWYRQDPGQGLRLIYYSQIVNDFQKGDIAEGYSVSREKKESFPLTVTSAQKNPTAFYLCASSITLAGAYNEQFFGPGTRLTVL.

The V and J genes are TRBV5-1 and TRBJ1-4; TRBD1 might be the D (6 bases). Germline CDR1 SGHRS, CDR2 YFSETQ. The CDR3 consists of 15 residues. The V and J ends lost 4 bases and 3 bases respectively, with 13 bases between them. The CDR3 DNA reads TGCGCCAGCAGCCTACAGGGTTTGGCTAATGAAAAACTGTTTTTT. It encodes CASSLQGLANEKLFF. The full variable domain, its missing parts supplied by reference TRBV5-1 and TRBJ1-4, is KAGVTQTPRYLIKTRGQQVTLSCSPISGHRSVSWYQQTPGQGLQFLFEYFSETQRNKGNFPGRFSGRQFSNSRSEMNVSTLELGDSALYLCASSLQGLANEKLFFGSGTQLSVL.